These 29 T cell receptor delta chains share one sample of origin, sequenced in a study of gamma-delta T cells after stem cell transplantation. TCRdb re-processed the RT-PCR reads using CATT. The sample holds a few hundred delta-chain clones, about 9% seen once. Source material: gamma-delta T cells. Receptors were obtained from a human donor. It is not recorded whose cells these are; they may come from a transplant donor.

This clone came up a few times. This DNA's translation and the protein TCRdb lists, from a much larger clone, do not match at residue 9, likely due to a read error; the protein shown is translated from the DNA. This rearrangement joins TRDV2 to TRDJ1, with 8 bases matching TRDD3. V dropped 3 bases and J dropped 2; count of bases not matched to a gene: 10. The V gene's germline CDR1 is GEAIGNYY and CDR2 EKD. The CDR3 totals 16 residues. This CDR3 is CACDALLGGTTDKLIF. The DNA of the CDR3 is TGTGCCTGTGACGCATTACTGGGGGGTACGACCGATAAACTCATCTTT.

This clone was seen only a few times. This likely traces to a read error, being one base from a far larger clone. The V and J genes are TRDV2 and TRDJ1, with 8 bases identical to TRDD3. The CDR3 contains 21 residues. V was pared by 0 bases and J by 3 bases, with 23 bases of the junction left unmatched. Germline CDR1 GEAIGNYY, CDR2 EKD. CDR3: CACDTVPGGTSLYPGADKLIF. The CDR3, as DNA: TGTGCCTGTGACACCGTGCCTGGGGGAACTTCCCTCTACCCGGGAGCCGATAAACTCATCTTT.

In its sample, this clone ranks as large. The same CDR3 can be traced to other DNA sequences in this sample. V usage is TRDV2 and J usage is TRDJ1; 12 bases align to TRDD3. Germline values: CDR1 GEAIGNYY, CDR2 EKD. Trimming removed 3 bases from V and 3 bases from J; junction bases left unmatched: 19. The CDR3 loop spans 20 amino acids. For the CDR3, the DNA is TGTGCCTGTGACCTCATCTCCACTCCCATACTGGGGGATACAGCCGATAAACTCATCTTT. Its protein is CACDLISTPILGDTADKLIF.

This clone has just a few counts. A read error may be the cause here, since a much bigger clone is one base away. Other DNA sequences in this sample translate to the same CDR3. V and J are TRDV2 and TRDJ1, with 13 positions matching TRDD3. The germline V gene encodes CDR1 GEAIGNYY and CDR2 EKD. This CDR3 contains 16 residues. With 7 bases clipped from V and 2 bases from J, the junction kept 9 bases outside the gene matches. CDR3 amino acids: CACDLLGDTETDKLIF. CDR3 bases: TGTGCCTGCGACTTACTGGGGGATACGGAGACCGATAAACTCATCTTT.

This clone has just a few counts. V and J are TRDV2 and TRDJ1; TRDD3 agrees at 13 bases. No J gene is reported in TCRdb; it was inferred here by comparing the DNA with germline. CDR1 GEAIGNYY and CDR2 EKD come from the germline V gene. V lost 4 bases to trimming and J lost 2 bases; unmatched junction nucleotides: 12. The CDR3 is 18 amino acids. The DNA for the CDR3 is TGTGCCTGTGATAGCCGTCAAACTGGGGGATACGCTACCGATAAACTCATCTTT. It specifies CACDSRQTGGYATDKLIF.

In its sample, this clone ranks as medium-sized. The chain uses TRDV2 and TRDJ3; 13 bases align to TRDD3. The CDR3 has 23 residues. Trimming took 0 bases from V and 0 from J; bases not matched to a gene: 13. Per germline, CDR1 GEAIGNYY and CDR2 EKD. CDR3 loop: CACDTVRTGGYAQGSWDTRQMFF. CDR3 nucleotide sequence: TGTGCCTGTGACACCGTAAGGACTGGGGGATACGCGCAGGGCTCCTGGGACACCCGACAGATGTTTTTC.

This clone appeared a few times. A much larger clone differs by one base, so this may be a read error. The same CDR3 can be traced to other DNA sequences in this sample. This sequence joins TRDV2 and TRDJ3; TRDD3 agrees at 9 bases. This CDR3 contains 21 residues. The V and J ends lost 2 bases and 2 bases, in that order; junction bases with no gene match: 15. Germline V lookup: CDR1 GEAIGNYY, CDR2 EKD. The CDR3 DNA follows: TGTGCCTGTGACAAACTGGGGGACACTAACCCGGAGCCCTGGGACACCCGACAGATGTTTTTC. Amino acids: CACDKLGDTNPEPWDTRQMFF.

On this clone: This likely traces to a read error, being one base from a far larger clone. The chain employs TRAV29/DV5 and TRDJ1; 11 bases line up with TRDD3. The J gene is absent in TCRdb and was assigned here via DNA matching to germline. This CDR3 is 20 amino acids long. With V trimmed by 0 bases and J by 0 bases, 16 bases remained unmatched. Per germline, CDR1 NSMFDY and CDR2 ISSIKDK. The chain's CDR3 is CAASARAGGYWPRYTDKLIF. The CDR3, as DNA: TGTGCAGCAAGCGCGCGGGCTGGGGGATACTGGCCAAGGTACACCGATAAACTCATCTTT.

In its sample, this clone was seen a few times. CDR3 residues: CACDRLGPYDTDKLIF. CDR3 sequence (DNA): TGTGCCTGTGACCGACTTGGGCCGTATGACACCGATAAACTCATCTTT. This chain connects TRDV2 to TRDJ1; no reliable D call. CDR3 length: 16 amino acids. CDR1 and CDR2 from the germline V gene are GEAIGNYY and EKD. The V end was cut by 3 bases, the J end by 0 bases, with 16 bases between.

With regard to this clone: The translation of this DNA and the TCRdb protein of a much larger clone differ at residue 3, probably owing to a read error; the protein shown here is translated from the DNA. This rearrangement joins TRDV2 to TRDJ1; 13 nucleotides match TRDD3. The germline V gene has CDR1 GEAIGNYY and CDR2 EKD. This CDR3 is built from 18 residues. The CDR3 here is CARDSLQTGGYAPDKLIF. CDR3 in DNA: TGTGCCCGTGATAGCCTTCAAACTGGGGGATACGCTCCCGATAAACTCATCTTT.

J is TRDJ1 and V is TRDV2; D might be TRDD3 (6 bases). No J gene was available from TCRdb, and it was assigned here by a germline match of the DNA. CDR1 GEAIGNYY and CDR2 EKD come from the germline V gene. The CDR3 is 20 residues long. V gave up 3 bases and J gave up 1 base, with 29 bases separating them. The CDR3 is CACDHLTTGSRGEGTDKLIF. CDR3 nucleotides: TGTGCCTGTGACCACCTTACTACGGGGAGCCGGGGGGAGGGCACCGATAAACTCATCTTT.

The gene calls are TRDV1 and TRDJ1; 7 positions agree with TRDD3. V shed 0 bases and J 2 bases; nucleotides not matched to a gene: 15. The CDR3 totals 19 residues. Germline-derived CDR1 and CDR2 are TSWWSYY and QGS. CDR3 sequence reads: CALGELNKVGDPLTDKLIF. The CDR3 DNA is TGTGCTCTTGGGGAACTTAATAAGGTGGGGGACCCGTTGACCGATAAACTCATCTTT.

This clone was observed a handful of times. The protein that TCRdb holds for this DNA derives from a much larger clone and differs from the translated DNA at residue 7, which likely indicates a read error; the protein shown here is translated from the DNA. This rearrangement joins TRDV2 to TRDJ1; 8 bases fit TRDD3. No J segment appears in TCRdb, so it was assigned here by matching the sequence to germline. The CDR3 contains 17 residues. After removal of 1 base from V and 0 bases from J, the junction contained 9 bases not matched to a gene. The V gene's germline CDR1 is GEAIGNYY and CDR2 EKD. CDR3 in amino acids: CACDTVVGYADTDKLIF. The CDR3 DNA is TGTGCCTGTGACACTGTCGTGGGATACGCGGACACCGATAAACTCATCTTT.

Remarks on this clone: A much larger clonotype is one base distant, so this may be a read error. The chain carries TRDV2 and TRDJ3; 10 positions match TRDD3. Germline CDR1 and CDR2: GEAIGNYY and EKD. This CDR3 spans 23 amino acids. CDR3 amino acids: CACGTVPSRGIRAPTWDTRQMFF. Here the CDR3 DNA reads TGTGCCTGTGGCACCGTCCCTTCACGGGGGATACGGGCACCGACCTGGGACACCCGACAGATGTTTTTC.

Remarks on this clone: Other DNA sequences in the sample encode the same CDR3. The rearrangement links TRDV2 to TRDJ1; TRDD3 might be the D (6 bases). Germline V gene sequence: CDR1 GEAIGNYY, CDR2 EKD. This CDR3 region has 14 residues. V lost 3 bases, J lost 2 bases, and 12 bases lay in between. The CDR3 region is CACDPAGITDKLIF. The CDR3 DNA reads as TGTGCCTGTGACCCGGCAGGGATAACCGATAAACTCATCTTT.

In regard to this clone: TCRdb's protein for this DNA is that of a much larger clone and differs from the translation at residue 11, likely a read error; the protein shown is the DNA translation. The V gene is TRDV2, the J gene TRDJ1; possibly TRDD1 for D (6 bases). Germline CDR1 is GEAIGNYY and CDR2 is EKD. This CDR3 contains 17 residues. Trimming left V 1 base short and J 0 bases short, with 17 bases between. CDR3 sequence reads: CACDTAGLNRHTDKLIF. CDR3 nucleotide sequence: TGTGCCTGTGACACGGCAGGACTAAATAGGCACACCGATAAACTCATCTTT.

As regards this clone: An end of the junction differs from the germline gene, which may be a read error. The rearrangement links TRAV29/DV5 to TRDJ1, with TRDD3 matching 11 bases. Since TCRdb gives no J gene, matching the DNA to germline was used here to assign it. The CDR3 loop spans 20 amino acids. Germline values: CDR1 NSMFDY, CDR2 ISSIKDK. The DNA of the CDR3 is TGTGCAGCAAGCGCGCGGGCTGGGGGATACTGGCCAAGGTACACCTATAAACTCATCTTT. This encodes CAASARAGGYWPRYTYKLIF.

This clone showed up just a few times. Only one base separates this from a far larger clonotype, so it likely reflects a read error. The rearrangement links TRAV29/DV5 to TRDJ1; 11 nucleotides align to TRDD3. Trimming at V came to 0 bases and at J to 3 bases, leaving 40 bases not matched to a gene. There are 27 residues in the CDR3. CDR1 and CDR2 from the germline V gene are NSMFDY and ISSIKDK. The CDR3 DNA reads TGTGCAGCAAGCGAGGTTGGTTTCTATCACCTTCCACCATACTCGATACTGGGGGATATTGGATCCGATAAACTCATCTTT. Translation gives CAASEVGFYHLPPYSILGDIGSDKLIF.

The chain has TRDV2 and TRDJ1, with a possible D match to TRDD3 (6 bases). CDR1 and CDR2 from the germline V gene are GEAIGNYY and EKD. The CDR3 runs 21 residues. V shed 0 bases and J shed 1 base, with 29 bases lying between them. CDR3 DNA: TGTGCCTGTGACACCTTTTCGCCCGGACTGGGAGCCCAGGCATCCACCGATAAACTCATCTTT. Translated, it gives CACDTFSPGLGAQASTDKLIF.

By frequency in the sample, this clone is large. V usage is TRDV2 and J usage is TRDJ1; TRDD3 might be the D (5 bases). Between the trimmed V and J ends, which lost 1 base and 2 bases, there was a span of 16 bases. Germline values: CDR1 GEAIGNYY, CDR2 EKD. The CDR3 is made up of 16 amino acids. CDR3 sequence (DNA): TGTGCCTGTGACACAATGGGGACCAGGGGGACCGATAAACTCATCTTT. It is translated as CACDTMGTRGTDKLIF.

With regard to this clone: A far larger clone is one base from this, pointing to a likely read error. This sequence joins TRDV2 and TRDJ1; 10 nucleotides align to TRDD3. The CDR3 contains 17 residues. Germline values: CDR1 GEAIGNYY, CDR2 EKD. Trimming took 1 base from V and 0 from J; bases not matched to a gene: 7. The CDR3 here is CACDTAGGYADTDKLIF. DNA of the CDR3: TGTGCCTGTGACACTGCCGGGGGATACGCGGACACCGATAAACTCATCTTT.

This clone was seen only a few times. Germline and junction disagree at one end, which may indicate a read error. The chain uses TRDV1 and TRDJ2; possible D gene TRDD3, 5 bases. Looked up from germline, CDR1 is TSWWSYY and CDR2 is QGS. The CDR3 sequence is 14 residues long. Here the CDR3 DNA reads TGTGCCCTTGGCCGGGGGTTAGGAGTAGCACAATTCTTCTTT. It is translated as CALGRGLGVAQFFF.

The chain joins TRDV2 to TRDJ1; TRDD3 is a possible D gene (5 bases). The J gene comes from matching the DNA to germline here; TCRdb lacks it. Germline V gives CDR1 GEAIGNYY, CDR2 EKD. The ends were cut back, 5 bases at V and 3 bases at J, with 12 bases in the middle. This CDR3 contains 13 residues. CDR3 region: CACGSRLADKLIF. For the CDR3, the DNA is TGTGCCTGTGGATCCCGACTGGCCGATAAACTCATCTTT.

This clone was seen a few times. This DNA's translation and the protein TCRdb lists, from a much larger clone, do not match at residue 3, likely due to a read error; the protein shown is translated from the DNA. The J gene is TRDJ1, the V gene TRDV2; 7 bases are shared with TRDD3. Germline-derived CDR1 and CDR2 are GEAIGNYY and EKD. The CDR3 is 16 amino acids. CDR3 in DNA: TGTGCCCGTGACACCCCCTGGGGGCCTCACACCGATAAACTCATCTTT. As protein: CARDTPWGPHTDKLIF.

CDR3 sequence reads: CAAILPSYAMPWGIRAVYTDKLIF. The CDR3 nucleotides read TGTGCAGCAATCTTGCCTTCCTACGCGATGCCCTGGGGGATACGCGCGGTGTACACCGATAAACTCATCTTT. The rearrangement links TRAV29/DV5 to TRDJ1, with 12 bases lining up with TRDD3. The CDR3 extends over 24 amino acids. The junction had 30 bases not matched to a gene; V was cut back by 3 bases and J by 0 bases. In germline, CDR1 is NSMFDY, CDR2 ISSIKDK.

A word on this clone: This could be a read error, since a much larger clone is one nucleotide away. At the DNA level, this CDR3 is encoded by other sequences in the same sample as well. Here the CDR3 DNA reads TGTGCCTGTGACACCGGAGGGATGTACTCCTGGGACACCCGGCAGATGTTTTTC. It encodes CACDTGGMYSWDTRQMFF. The V and J genes are TRDV2 and TRDJ3, with a possible D match to TRDD3 (5 bases). CDR3 size: 18 residues. Germline V gene data show CDR1 as GEAIGNYY and CDR2 as EKD.

With regard to this clone: The likely explanation is a read error, given a far larger clone one base away. The sample has other DNA sequences that encode this CDR3 too. The chain has TRDV2 and TRDJ1; 11 bases line up with TRDD3. In germline, CDR1 is GEAIGNYY, CDR2 EKD. The CDR3 spans 23 residues. The CDR3 region is CACDLLLGDNTPNTGHYTDKLIF. CDR3 nucleotide sequence: TGTGCCTGTGACTTGTTACTGGGGGATAATACCCCGAATACCGGGCATTACACTGATAAACTCATCTTT.

This clone appeared a few times. TCRdb has a much larger clone's protein, which differs at residue 10 from the translation of this DNA, likely because of a read error; what is shown is the protein translated from the DNA. J is TRDJ1 and V is TRDV1; 12 bases align to TRDD3. CDR3 length equals 15 residues. Germline V lookup: CDR1 TSWWSYY, CDR2 QGS. J lost 4 bases, V lost 4 bases, and 4 bases had no gene match. DNA of the CDR3: TGTGCTCTTGGGGGGACTGGGGGATACCTCGATAAACTCATCTTT. Protein product: CALGGTGGYLDKLIF.

By sample fraction, this clone is large. The chain has TRDV2 and TRDJ1; 12 nucleotides align to TRDD3. The V segment lost 3 bases and the J segment 0 bases; nucleotides outside the gene matches: 16. From germline, CDR1 is GEAIGNYY and CDR2 EKD. This CDR3 has 20 residues. The CDR3 loop is CACDPLYWGIPPEYTDKLIF. Here the CDR3 DNA reads TGTGCCTGTGACCCGCTGTACTGGGGGATACCCCCCGAGTACACCGATAAACTCATCTTT.